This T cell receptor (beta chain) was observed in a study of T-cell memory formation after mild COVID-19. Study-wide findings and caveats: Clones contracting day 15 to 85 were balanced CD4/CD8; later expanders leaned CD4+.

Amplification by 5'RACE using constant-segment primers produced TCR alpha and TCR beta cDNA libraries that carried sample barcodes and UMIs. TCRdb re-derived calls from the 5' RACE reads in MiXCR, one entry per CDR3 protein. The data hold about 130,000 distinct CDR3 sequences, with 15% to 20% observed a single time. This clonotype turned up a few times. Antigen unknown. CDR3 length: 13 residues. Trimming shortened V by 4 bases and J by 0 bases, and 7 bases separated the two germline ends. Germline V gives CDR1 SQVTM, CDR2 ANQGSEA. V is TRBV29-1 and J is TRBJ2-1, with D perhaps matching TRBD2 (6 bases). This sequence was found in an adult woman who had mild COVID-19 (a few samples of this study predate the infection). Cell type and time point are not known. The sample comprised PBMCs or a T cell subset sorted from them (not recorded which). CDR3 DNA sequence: TGCAGCGTTGGAGCGGGCTCCTACAATGAGCAGTTCTTC. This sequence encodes CSVGAGSYNEQFF.